Below are 10 T cell receptor beta chains sequenced from a single sample in a study of CD8+CD57+ T cells in acquired aplastic anemia. Profiling that covered TCR beta VDJ and CDR3 relied on genomic DNA as its template. TCRdb passed the reads through MiXCR, listing each CDR3 protein once. The sample yields about 150,000 distinct CDR3 sequences, about 50% seen once. It was patients with CD8+CD57+ cell expansion by flow cytometry who were chosen for sequencing. Sequencing was carried out using sorted CD4+, CD8+, or CD8+CD57+ T cells (not recorded which) from PBMCs. These receptor sequences come from a human donor with aplastic anemia.

The sample holds many counts of this clonotype. The V and J genes are TRBV7-9 and TRBJ1-3; the D is unclear. Germline V gene lookup returns CDR1 SEHNR and CDR2 FQNEAQ (reference sequence). Trimming pared 2 bases from V and 4 bases from J, leaving 3 bases between. The length of the CDR3 is 12 residues. The CDR3 loop reads CASSLPGNTIYF. The CDR3, as DNA: TGTGCCAGCAGCTTACCGGGAAACACCATATATTTT.

This clonotype was observed many times. This chain links TRBV2 with TRBJ1-2; possibly TRBD1 for D (5 bases). There are 12 residues in the CDR3. The V end was cut by 9 bases, the J end by 12 bases, with 20 bases between. The germline gives CDR1 SNHLY, CDR2 FYNNEI. This CDR3 is CASLGGTQSDTF. The CDR3 DNA reads as TGTGCCAGTCTAGGCGGGACCCAAAGCGACACCTTC.

The CDR3 region has the DNA TGTGCCAGCAGGGAACAGGGGGCGACCTATGGCTACACCTTC. Its translation is CASREQGATYGYTF. The chain links TRBV2 to TRBJ1-2, with 9 bases identical to TRBD1. The V gene's germline CDR1 is SNHLY and CDR2 FYNNEI. This CDR3 contains 14 residues. With V trimmed by 6 bases and J by 4 bases, 6 bases remained unmatched. The entire variable domain, with the rest obtained from reference TRBV2 and TRBJ1-2, is as follows: EPEVTQTPSHQVTQMGQEVILRCVPISNHLYFYWYRQILGQKVEFLVSFYNNEISEKSEIFDDQFSVERPDGSNFTLKIRSTKLEDSAMYFCASREQGATYGYTFGSGTRLTVV.

The V call is TRBV29-1, the J call TRBJ2-3; possibly TRBD1 for D (5 bases). The germline CDR1 and CDR2 sequences are SQVTM and ANQGSEA. The CDR3 runs 11 residues. Trimming cost V 3 bases and J 7 bases, with 8 bases left between them. The CDR3 reads CSVDRVNTQYF. As DNA, the CDR3 is TGCAGCGTTGACAGGGTAAATACGCAGTATTTT.

The chain uses TRBV30 and TRBJ2-7, with 10 bases fitting TRBD1. Germline CDR1 reads GTSNPN; CDR2 reads SVGIG (reference sequence). J gave up 2 bases and V 2 bases, and 6 bases lay outside the gene matches. There are 15 residues in the CDR3. The CDR3 protein is CAWSRSGTGAYEQYF. The CDR3 bases are TGTGCCTGGAGTAGGTCCGGGACAGGGGCCTACGAGCAGTACTTC.

The chain links TRBV2 to TRBJ1-2; the D is unclear. This CDR3 has 14 amino acids. V gave up 7 bases and J gave up 5 bases, with 17 bases separating them. Looked up from germline, CDR1 is SNHLY and CDR2 is FYNNEI. The CDR3 region is CASIPATSTYGYTF. The CDR3 coding sequence is TGTGCCAGCATCCCGGCTACTTCGACGTATGGCTACACCTTC.

The genes are TRBV24-1 and TRBJ2-1; TRBD2 aligns across 14 bases. The CDR3 is 17 residues long. From germline, CDR1 is KGHDR and CDR2 SFDVKD. Losses at the gene ends were 9 bases for V and 1 base for J; bases not matched to a gene: 7. CDR3 sequence: CATAGTSGSGSYNEQFF. In DNA form, the CDR3 reads TGTGCCACCGCCGGGACTAGCGGGAGCGGTTCCTACAATGAGCAGTTCTTC.

The chain links TRBV3-1 to TRBJ2-5; D gene ambiguous. V was clipped by 0 bases and J by 2 bases, with 22 bases between them. In germline, CDR1 is LGHDT, CDR2 YNNKEL (reference sequence). This CDR3 spans 19 amino acids. In nucleotides, the CDR3 is TGTGCCAGCAGCCAAGATGTACGGAAGTCAGGAGCGTTACAAGAGACCCAGTACTTC. Amino acid sequence: CASSQDVRKSGALQETQYF.

This clonotype was seen at least ten times. The chain has TRBV7-9 and TRBJ1-2; D is undetermined. Per germline, CDR1 SEHNR and CDR2 FQNEAQ (reference sequence). V shed 2 bases and J shed 8 bases, with 12 bases lying between them. The CDR3 runs 13 residues. The CDR3 reads CASSLHPSGGYTF. The CDR3 DNA is TGTGCCAGCAGCTTACATCCCTCGGGCGGCTACACCTTC.

The J gene is TRBJ2-2, the V gene TRBV11-2; possibly TRBD1 for D (5 bases). The CDR3 length is 15 residues. The germline gives CDR1 SGHAT, CDR2 FQNNGV. V was cut by 3 bases and J by 5 bases, with 13 bases left in between. The CDR3 spells CASSFGARSTGELFF. The CDR3 DNA follows: TGTGCCAGCAGCTTTGGGGCCAGGAGTACCGGGGAGCTGTTTTTT.